A single sample gave rise to the 26 T cell receptor beta chains below, sequenced in a study of beta chain features in type 1 diabetes. The investigators reverse transcribed all of the isolated RNA, so they sequenced expressed TCRB transcripts. Method: immunoSEQ multiplex PCR; TCRdb's copy keeps in-frame clones and lacks some. The sample has fewer than 350,000 clones; around a fifth are singletons. The sequenced sample was naive CD4+ T cells from blood. These receptors came from a woman in her late teens or twenties in good health.

This chain uses TRBV7-2 with TRBJ1-2; 8 nucleotides align to TRBD1. The CDR3 covers 13 residues. Trimming at V came to 7 bases and at J to 8 bases, leaving 9 bases not matched to a gene. Per germline, CDR1 SGHTA and CDR2 FQGNSA. CDR3 amino acids: CASKMDRAGGYTF. In DNA form, the CDR3 reads TGTGCCAGCAAGATGGACAGGGCCGGCGGCTACACCTTC.

The V gene is TRBV2, the J gene TRBJ2-7; TRBD2 might be the D (6 bases). Trimming stripped 2 bases from V and 2 bases from J, with 13 bases between. CDR1 and CDR2 (germline): SNHLY, FYNNEI. The CDR3 has 15 residues. CDR3 nucleotides: TGTGCCAGCAGTGAAACTCTAGCGCTTACCTACGAGCAGTACTTC. As protein: CASSETLALTYEQYF.

This rearrangement joins TRBV27 to TRBJ2-1, with a tentative D call TRBD2 (5 bases). This CDR3 has 13 amino acids. Trimming took off 6 bases at V and 3 bases at J, with 9 bases between the two ends. The germline V gene encodes CDR1 MNHEY and CDR2 SMNVEV (reference sequence). The CDR3 reads CASRKTSYNEQFF. The CDR3 bases are TGTGCCAGCAGAAAAACTAGCTACAATGAGCAGTTCTTC.

In its sample, this clone was seen a few times. V is TRBV4-1 and J is TRBJ2-5, with TRBD2 identical over 14 bases. With V trimmed by 1 base and J by 4 bases, 8 bases remained unmatched. Germline V gives CDR1 MGHRA, CDR2 YSYEKL. This CDR3 contains 18 residues. As DNA, the CDR3 is TGCGCCAGCAGCCAAGCTGGGACTAGCGGGAGCTCAGGAGAGACCCAGTACTTC. It is translated as CASSQAGTSGSSGETQYF.

The J gene is TRBJ2-1, the V gene TRBV27; 11 nucleotides line up with TRBD2. The V gene end was trimmed by 7 bases and the J gene end by 7 bases; junction bases not matched to a gene: 9. The germline CDR1 and CDR2 sequences are MNHEY and SMNVEV (reference sequence). The length of the CDR3 is 15 residues. CDR3 nucleotide sequence: TGTGCCAGCAAAGGGATAGCGGGAGGGCCTAATGAGCAGTTCTTC. Translation gives CASKGIAGGPNEQFF.

V and J are TRBV29-1 and TRBJ2-1, with a weak D call TRBD1 (6 bases). This CDR3 has 11 amino acids. The V end lost 7 bases, the J end lost 7 bases, and 11 bases lay between the germline ends. Germline assignment: CDR1 SQVTM and CDR2 ANQGSEA. CDR3 sequence reads: CSARGFNEQFF. CDR3 DNA: TGCAGCGCCAGGGGATTTAATGAGCAGTTCTTC.

This clone was observed a few times. The chain links TRBV19 to TRBJ2-2; 10 bases match TRBD1. The CDR3 is 14 residues long. CDR1 is LNHDA and CDR2 is SQIVND in the germline V gene (reference sequence). J gave up 5 bases and V 4 bases, and 1 base lay outside the gene matches. This CDR3 is CASSTGQGTGELFF. CDR3 DNA sequence: TGTGCCAGTAGTACGGGACAGGGGACCGGGGAGCTGTTTTTT. The whole variable domain, filled in from reference TRBV19 and TRBJ2-2, reads DGGITQSPKYLFRKEGQNVTLSCEQNLNHDAMYWYRQDPGQGLRLIYYSQIVNDFQKGDIAEGYSVSREKKESFPLTVTSAQKNPTAFYLCASSTGQGTGELFFGEGSRLTVL.

The chain combines TRBV29-1 with TRBJ1-2, with D perhaps TRBD1 (5 bases). Germline assignment: CDR1 SQVTM and CDR2 ANQGSEA. V lost 4 bases, J lost 0 bases, and 12 bases lay in between. This CDR3 is built from 14 residues. CDR3 region: CSVVVDISNYGYTF. The CDR3 region has the DNA TGCAGCGTTGTTGTGGACATCTCTAACTATGGCTACACCTTC.

This clone was detected a few times. The CDR3 spells CASSDVGQGSYEQYF. CDR3 DNA: TGTGCCAGCAGCGACGTGGGACAGGGGAGCTACGAGCAGTACTTC. V is TRBV7-6 and J is TRBJ2-7; TRBD1 agrees at 10 bases. V was clipped by 5 bases and J by 3 bases; unmatched bases: 7. The CDR3 runs to 15 residues. Germline assignment: CDR1 SGHVS and CDR2 FNYEAQ. The whole variable domain, remainder taken from reference TRBV7-6 and TRBJ2-7, is GAGVSQSPRYKVTKRGQDVALRCDPISGHVSLYWYRQALGQGPEFLTYFNYEAQQDKSGLPNDRFSAERPEGSISTLTIQRTEQRDSAMYRCASSDVGQGSYEQYFGPGTRLTVT.

The rearrangement uses TRBV29-1 and TRBJ1-1, with unresolved D. Trimming cost V 4 bases and J 1 base, with 16 bases left between them. The V gene's germline CDR1 is SQVTM and CDR2 ANQGSEA. The length of the CDR3 is 15 residues. The CDR3 nucleotides are TGCAGCGTTGCCCAGGCCGCCGGTGGGAACACTGAAGCTTTCTTT. Its protein is CSVAQAAGGNTEAFF.

This clone was seen only a few times. V gene TRBV27 combines with J gene TRBJ2-7, with D hard to call. The CDR3 is 15 residues long. The ends were cut back, 3 bases at V and 0 bases at J, with 12 bases in the middle. Germline V gene sequence: CDR1 MNHEY, CDR2 SMNVEV (reference sequence). The CDR3, as DNA: TGTGCCAGCAGTTTGTCCGGGTTGCTCTCCTACGAGCAGTACTTC. Protein product: CASSLSGLLSYEQYF.

This clone has just a few counts. The rearrangement links TRBV19 to TRBJ2-1; TRBD2 is a possible D gene (6 bases). Germline values: CDR1 LNHDA, CDR2 SQIVND (reference sequence). Trimming left V 2 bases short and J 0 bases short, with 11 bases between. This CDR3 has 16 amino acids. CDR3 protein: CASSIIPGVSYNEQFF. The CDR3 DNA follows: TGTGCCAGTAGTATAATTCCGGGAGTCTCCTACAATGAGCAGTTCTTC.

The V call is TRBV30, the J call TRBJ2-7; a weak D match, TRBD2 (6 bases). V dropped 4 bases and J dropped 6 bases, with 13 bases sitting between them. This CDR3 is 12 amino acids long. The V gene's germline CDR1 is GTSNPN and CDR2 SVGIG (reference sequence). CDR3 loop: CAWMRGLSEQYF. DNA for the CDR3: TGTGCCTGGATGCGGGGTCTAAGCGAGCAGTACTTC.

The V and J genes are TRBV15 and TRBJ2-7; D might be TRBD2 (6 bases). Germline V gives CDR1 LNHNV, CDR2 YYDKDF (reference sequence). This CDR3 contains 14 residues. The V end was cut by 1 base, the J end by 2 bases, with 9 bases between. Written as DNA, the CDR3 is TGTGCCACCAGCAGAGCCGGGGGAACCTACGAGCAGTACTTC. It codes for CATSRAGGTYEQYF.

In its sample, this clone was seen a few times. The chain joins TRBV5-1 to TRBJ2-5; D is possibly TRBD1 (6 bases). The CDR3 covers 15 residues. CDR1 and CDR2 (germline): SGHRS, YFSETQ. V dropped 0 bases and J dropped 2 bases, with 11 bases sitting between them. In DNA form, the CDR3 reads TGCGCCAGCAGCTTGGCTGGGACATTTCAAGAGACCCAGTACTTC. Amino acids: CASSLAGTFQETQYF. Full variable domain (missing parts from reference TRBV5-1 and TRBJ2-5): KAGVTQTPRYLIKTRGQQVTLSCSPISGHRSVSWYQQTPGQGLQFLFEYFSETQRNKGNFPGRFSGRQFSNSRSEMNVSTLELGDSALYLCASSLAGTFQETQYFGPGTRLLVL.

CDR3 DNA sequence: TGTGCCAGCAGCTTAGTACACAGGATAAACTATGGCTACACCTTC. Translating it yields CASSLVHRINYGYTF. J is TRBJ1-2 and V is TRBV7-2, with D possibly being TRBD1 (5 bases). V shed 1 base and J shed 2 bases, with 11 bases lying between them. Germline loops: CDR1 SGHTA, CDR2 FQGNSA. The CDR3 has 15 amino acids.

The CDR3: CASSPMQAPGETQYF. The DNA for the CDR3 is TGTGCCAGCTCACCAATGCAGGCCCCAGGGGAGACCCAGTACTTC. This chain uses TRBV18 with TRBJ2-5, with TRBD1 as a possible D gene (5 bases). V was shortened by 2 bases and J by 5 bases, with 15 bases between the two germline ends. This CDR3 is built from 15 residues. The germline V gene has CDR1 KGHSH and CDR2 LQKENI.

This clone was observed a handful of times. This rearrangement joins TRBV30 to TRBJ1-3; no clear D. Germline values: CDR1 GTSNPN, CDR2 SVGIG (reference sequence). The V end lost 2 bases, the J end lost 0 bases, and 8 bases lay between the germline ends. The CDR3 sequence is 14 residues long. CDR3 residues: CAWSRQASGNTIYF. In DNA form, the CDR3 reads TGTGCCTGGAGTCGGCAGGCCTCTGGAAACACCATATATTTT.

This clone showed up just a few times. The genes are TRBV7-8 and TRBJ2-7; 7 bases are a match to TRBD2. Germline-derived CDR1 and CDR2 are SGHVS and FQNEAQ. The CDR3 extends over 14 amino acids. V lost 4 bases and J lost 7; bases outside the gene matches: 10. Here the CDR3 reads CASSSRREISEQYF. In DNA form, the CDR3 reads TGTGCCAGCAGCTCCAGGCGGGAGATTTCGGAGCAGTACTTC.

V usage is TRBV5-1 and J usage is TRBJ2-1; TRBD2 matches at 7 bases. V was clipped by 7 bases and J by 7 bases; unmatched bases: 5. The germline CDR1 and CDR2 sequences are SGHRS and YFSETQ. The CDR3 length is 12 residues. The CDR3 here is CASLSGGNEQFF. CDR3 coding DNA: TGCGCCAGCCTATCGGGGGGTAATGAGCAGTTCTTC. Filled out from reference TRBV5-1 and TRBJ2-1, the complete variable domain reads KAGVTQTPRYLIKTRGQQVTLSCSPISGHRSVSWYQQTPGQGLQFLFEYFSETQRNKGNFPGRFSGRQFSNSRSEMNVSTLELGDSALYLCASLSGGNEQFFGPGTRLTVL.

This clone was seen a handful of times. This chain joins TRBV30 and TRBJ2-7; 12 positions agree with TRBD2. Germline loops: CDR1 GTSNPN, CDR2 SVGIG (reference sequence). CDR3 size: 16 residues. The ends lost 4 bases at V and 5 bases at J; junction bases unmatched: 12. The CDR3 loop is CAWTSTSGRTPNEQYF. The CDR3 bases are TGTGCCTGGACGTCGACTAGCGGGAGAACCCCTAACGAGCAGTACTTC.

The chain is built from TRBV7-9 and TRBJ2-7; D unclear. The V end lost 5 bases, the J end lost 3 bases, and 8 bases lay between the germline ends. The CDR3 contains 12 residues. Germline CDR1 reads SEHNR; CDR2 reads FQNEAQ (reference sequence). The chain's CDR3 is CASSLEIYEQYF. CDR3 nucleotides: TGTGCCAGCAGCCTTGAGATCTACGAGCAGTACTTC.

This chain joins TRBV7-8 and TRBJ2-2; TRBD2 is a possible D gene (6 bases). V lost 3 bases to trimming and J lost 3 bases, with 11 bases between them. The germline V gene has CDR1 SGHVS and CDR2 FQNEAQ. The length of the CDR3 is 15 residues. CDR3 sequence: CASSLMGLDTGELFF. CDR3 in DNA: TGTGCCAGCAGCTTGATGGGACTCGACACCGGGGAGCTGTTTTTT.

The CDR3 DNA follows: TGTGCCAGCACCCAAAACCCCAGCGGGGGGGCCGGAGAGCAGTTCTTC. This gives the protein CASTQNPSGGAGEQFF. The chain couples TRBV9 to TRBJ2-1, with 10 nucleotides matching TRBD2. The CDR3 is made up of 16 amino acids. V was clipped by 6 bases and J by 10 bases; unmatched bases: 16. Germline loops: CDR1 SGDLS, CDR2 YYNGEE.

This clone was picked up a small number of times. The chain carries TRBV7-3 and TRBJ2-2; 9 positions agree with TRBD1. The germline gives CDR1 SGHTA, CDR2 FQGTGA. The CDR3 extends over 14 amino acids. The V segment lost 6 bases and the J segment 5 bases; nucleotides outside the gene matches: 4. This CDR3 reads CASRTGGWTGELFF. As DNA, the CDR3 is TGTGCCAGCAGGACAGGGGGTTGGACCGGGGAGCTGTTTTTT.

This clone was detected a few times. The gene calls are TRBV18 and TRBJ2-1; the D gene is possibly TRBD1 (6 bases). This CDR3 has 13 amino acids. Germline CDR1 KGHSH, CDR2 LQKENI. Trimming pared 5 bases from V and 14 bases from J, leaving 19 bases between. The CDR3: CASSDGGQLNEFF. The CDR3 DNA is TGTGCCAGCTCAGATGGGGGCCAGTTGAATGAGTTCTTC.